The present T cell receptor beta chain was sequenced within a study of blood T cell repertoires in COVID-19. A word on this clone: The same CDR3 can be traced to other DNA sequences in this sample.

CDR3 length equals 14 residues. Germline V CDR1 and CDR2: MRHNA, SNTAGT. V was shortened by 0 bases and J by 5 bases, with 7 bases between the two germline ends. The table came from immunoSEQ multiplex PCR; TCRdb's copy has only in-frame clones and leaves some out. Found here are some 240,000 clones, around 84% of them singletons; the top ten hold 3.5% to 5%. Sequenced sample: PBMCs or T cells enriched from blood (not recorded which). The TCR sequence derives from a man younger than 40 with acute COVID-19. The rearrangement uses TRBV6-4 and TRBJ2-2; the D gene is possibly TRBD2 (6 bases). In DNA, the CDR3 is TGTGCCAGCAGTGACTCCGGGGGTACCGGGGAGCTGTTTTTT. This encodes CASSDSGGTGELFF.